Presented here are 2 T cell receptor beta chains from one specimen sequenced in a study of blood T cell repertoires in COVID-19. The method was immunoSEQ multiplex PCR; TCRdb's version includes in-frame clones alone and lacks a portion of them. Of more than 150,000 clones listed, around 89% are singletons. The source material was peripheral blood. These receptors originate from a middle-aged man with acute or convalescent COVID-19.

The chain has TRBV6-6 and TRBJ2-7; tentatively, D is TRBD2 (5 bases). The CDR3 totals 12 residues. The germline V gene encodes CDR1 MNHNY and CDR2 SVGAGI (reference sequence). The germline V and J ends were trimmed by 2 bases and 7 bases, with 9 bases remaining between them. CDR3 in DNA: TGTGCCAGCAGTTACGAGGCGGGTGAGCAGTACGTC. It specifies CASSYEAGEQYV.

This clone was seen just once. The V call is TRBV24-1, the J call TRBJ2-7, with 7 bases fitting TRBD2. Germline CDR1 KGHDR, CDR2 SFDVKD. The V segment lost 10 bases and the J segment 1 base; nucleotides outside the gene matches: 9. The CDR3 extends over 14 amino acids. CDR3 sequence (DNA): TGTGCCACGCCTCCGGGGGGTAAATCCTACGAGCAGTACGTC. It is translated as CATPPGGKSYEQYV.